This TCR beta chain was found in a study of blood T cell repertoires in COVID-19. The CDR3 covers 14 residues. The germline gives CDR1 LNHDA, CDR2 SQIVND (reference sequence). V was pared by 9 bases and J by 7 bases, with 13 bases of the junction left unmatched. Authors' methods: Estimation of nucleated cell counts relied on the amplification of reference gene primers. Profiled with immunoSEQ multiplex PCR; TCRdb holds only in-frame clones, not every one. D and trimming come from the DNA, and the V and J calls and clone size come from that table. The table lists a few hundred thousand clones, around 87% of them singletons.

The V and J genes are TRBV19 and TRBJ1-1, with 8 bases fitting TRBD1. The receptor was derived from a man aged 18 to 29 who had recovered from COVID-19. What was sequenced was PBMCs or T cells enriched from blood (not recorded which). CDR3 loop: CASRKLDREGEAFF. In DNA, the CDR3 is TGTGCCAGCCGGAAACTGGACAGGGAAGGTGAAGCTTTCTTT.